What follows is one T cell receptor (beta chain) and its context. This sample stems from a study of OX40 agonist ivuxolimab in advanced cancers. Clones were read by immunoSEQ multiplex PCR, and TCRdb kept only the in-frame ones, dropping some. The sample shows more than 100,000 clones, 90% of them seen only once. With 3 bases clipped from V and 1 base from J, the junction kept 10 bases outside the gene matches. Germline V CDR1 and CDR2: SGHRS, YFSETQ. This CDR3 has 16 residues. The source is an adult with an advanced solid tumor such as melanoma, head and neck, liver or kidney cancer. Specimen: CD4+ or CD8+ T cells sorted from blood, collected in a trial of the OX40 agonist ivuxolimab. This chain connects TRBV5-1 to TRBJ2-7, with 7 bases matching TRBD1. CDR3 protein: CASSWATGPISYEQYF. The CDR3 DNA follows: TGCGCCAGCAGCTGGGCGACAGGGCCTATATCCTACGAGCAGTACTTC.